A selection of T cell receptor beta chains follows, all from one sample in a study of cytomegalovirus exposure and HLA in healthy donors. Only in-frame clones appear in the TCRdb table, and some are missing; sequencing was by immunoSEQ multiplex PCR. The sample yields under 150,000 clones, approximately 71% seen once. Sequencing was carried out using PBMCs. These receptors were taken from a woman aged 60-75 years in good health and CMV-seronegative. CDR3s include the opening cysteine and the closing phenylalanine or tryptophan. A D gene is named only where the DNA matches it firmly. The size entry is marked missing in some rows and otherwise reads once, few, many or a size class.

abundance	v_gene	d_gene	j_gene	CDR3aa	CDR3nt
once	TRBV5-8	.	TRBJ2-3	CASSLETGLIADTQYF	TGTGCCAGCAGCTTGGAAACAGGGTTGATCGCAGATACGCAGTATTTT
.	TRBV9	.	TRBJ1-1	CASSVDMGGTEAFF	TGTGCCAGCAGCGTAGACATGGGAGGGACTGAAGCTTTCTTT
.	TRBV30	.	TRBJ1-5	CAWSEGDLSNQPQHF	TGTGCCTGGAGTGAAGGGGATTTGAGCAATCAGCCCCAGCATTTT
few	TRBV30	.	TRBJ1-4	CAWSPLGGGEKLFF	TGTGCCTGGTCCCCTTTGGGAGGAGGCGAAAAACTGTTTTTT
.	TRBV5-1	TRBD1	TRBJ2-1	CASSSPHPGQGGGNEQFF	TGCGCCAGCAGCTCGCCCCACCCGGGACAGGGAGGAGGCAATGAGCAGTTCTTC
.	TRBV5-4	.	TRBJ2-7	CASSVDSLVSYEQYF	TGTGCCAGCAGCGTGGACAGTTTAGTCTCCTACGAGCAGTACTTC
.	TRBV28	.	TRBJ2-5	CASSPHGGGTQYF	TGTGCCAGCAGCCCACACGGTGGCGGGACCCAGTACTTC
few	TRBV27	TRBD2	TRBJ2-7	CASSLSGGGLEQYF	TGTGCCAGCAGTCTTAGCGGGGGGGGGCTGGAGCAGTACTTC
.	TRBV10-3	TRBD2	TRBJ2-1	CAIASKREIDEQFF	TGTGCCATCGCCTCTAAGCGGGAGATCGATGAGCAGTTCTTC
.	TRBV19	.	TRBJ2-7	CASGSSGVYEQYF	TGTGCCAGTGGTAGCTCGGGGGTGTACGAGCAGTACTTC
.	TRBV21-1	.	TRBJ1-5	CASSNRPYHSQPAPHSNQPQHF	TGTGCCAGCAGCAACAGGCCCTACCATTCGCAGCCAGCTCCCCATAGCAATCAGCCCCAGCATTTT
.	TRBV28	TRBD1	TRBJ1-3	CASSPGQTFPLYF	TGTGCCAGCAGTCCGGGACAGACCTTTCCTTTATATTTT
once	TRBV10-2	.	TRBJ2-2	CASSESWESNTGELFF	TGCGCCAGCAGTGAGTCGTGGGAGTCGAACACCGGGGAGCTGTTTTTT
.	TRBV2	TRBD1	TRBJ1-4	CASSRTGAAPNEKLFF	TGTGCCAGCAGTAGGACAGGGGCCGCCCCTAATGAAAAACTGTTTTTT
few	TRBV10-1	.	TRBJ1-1	CASSWAASGAEAFF	TGCGCCAGCAGCTGGGCGGCGTCGGGGGCTGAAGCTTTCTTT